Below, 23 T cell receptor beta chains from the same sample are listed, as sequenced in a study of blood T cell repertoires in COVID-19. Sequenced by immunoSEQ multiplex PCR; TCRdb stores in-frame clones only, minus some. Of a few hundred thousand clones listed, around 90% are singletons. Material for sequencing was PBMCs or T cells enriched from blood (not recorded which). These receptors were collected from a woman aged 18-29 years who had recovered from COVID-19.

The chain couples TRBV5-1 to TRBJ1-1; D unclear. CDR3 length equals 15 residues. The germline CDR1 and CDR2 sequences are SGHRS and YFSETQ. The V end lost 4 bases, the J end lost 0 bases, and 13 bases lay between the germline ends. Here the CDR3 reads CASSPRTDLNTEAFF. CDR3 in DNA: TGCGCCAGCAGCCCCAGGACGGACTTGAACACTGAAGCTTTCTTT.

The CDR3 nucleotides read TGTGCCAGCAGCTTGGTAACACCAAACTATGGCTACACCTTC. Amino acids: CASSLVTPNYGYTF. The genes are TRBV5-6 and TRBJ1-2; D ambiguous. Germline V lookup: CDR1 SGHDT, CDR2 YYEEEE. V lost 0 bases, J lost 2 bases, and 8 bases lay in between. The CDR3 sequence is 14 residues long.

This chain links TRBV19 with TRBJ2-1; D is perhaps TRBD2 (6 bases). Germline lookup yields CDR1 LNHDA and CDR2 SQIVND (reference sequence). The CDR3 covers 17 residues. The V gene lost 6 bases and the J gene lost 4 bases, with 22 bases spanning the gap. The CDR3 protein is CASSKTSVRGPYNEQFF. Written as DNA, the CDR3 is TGTGCCAGTAGCAAGACCTCGGTGCGGGGCCCTTACAATGAGCAGTTCTTC.

The rearrangement links TRBV11-2 to TRBJ1-3, with TRBD1 identical over 9 bases. Trimming removed 6 bases from V and 4 bases from J; junction bases left unmatched: 7. Per germline, CDR1 SGHAT and CDR2 FQNNGV. This CDR3 has 15 residues. The CDR3 spells CASSSQGADGNTIYF. CDR3 nucleotide sequence: TGTGCCAGCAGTTCACAGGGGGCTGACGGAAACACCATATATTTT.

The chain couples TRBV13 to TRBJ1-2; no firm D call. In germline, CDR1 is PRHDT, CDR2 FYEKMQ (reference sequence). The CDR3 has 15 amino acids. V was clipped by 3 bases and J by 2 bases, with 13 bases between them. CDR3 sequence reads: CASSLREGANYGYTF. The DNA of the CDR3 is TGTGCCAGCAGCTTGCGTGAAGGAGCCAACTATGGCTACACCTTC.

This chain links TRBV5-3 with TRBJ2-3; perhaps TRBD2 as D (5 bases). TRBV5-3 is sorted into the ORF group, with uncertain function. V shed 3 bases and J shed 0 bases, with 17 bases lying between them. The CDR3 is 17 amino acids. The CDR3: CARSSFSSRGSTDTQYF. DNA of the CDR3: TGTGCCAGAAGCTCCTTTTCTAGCCGCGGTAGCACAGATACGCAGTATTTT.

The chain combines TRBV12-3 or TRBV12-4 with TRBJ1-6; the D is unclear. The CDR3 totals 13 residues. V was trimmed by 6 bases and J by 9 bases, leaving 12 bases between them. The CDR3 DNA reads as TGTGCCAGCAGCCCGAATCAGGTTTCACCCCTCCACTTT. This encodes CASSPNQVSPLHF.

Only a few counts were recorded for this clone. The rearrangement links TRBV19 to TRBJ1-6; D is perhaps TRBD1 (5 bases). CDR1 is LNHDA, CDR2 SQIVND, per germline (reference sequence). The CDR3 spans 15 residues. V lost 6 bases to trimming and J lost 7 bases, with 16 bases between them. CDR3 nucleotide sequence: TGTGCCAGTAGCAGCCAGCAGGGCGACAATTCACCCCTCCACTTT. Translating gives CASSSQQGDNSPLHF.

Of note for this clone: Other DNA sequences in the same sample also yield this CDR3. The V call is TRBV11-3, the J call TRBJ2-7; D perhaps matches TRBD1 (6 bases). The germline gives CDR1 SGHNT, CDR2 YENEEA. This CDR3 has 13 amino acids. The V end was cut by 5 bases, the J end by 4 bases, with 12 bases between. The CDR3 reads CASSPDSSYEQYF. CDR3 nucleotides: TGTGCCAGCAGCCCGGACAGTTCTTACGAGCAGTACTTC. Based on the CDR3 plus reference TRBV11-3 and TRBJ2-7, the full variable domain is EAGVVQSPRYKIIEKKQPVAFWCNPISGHNTLYWYLQNLGQGPELLIRYENEEAVDDSQLPKDRFSAERLKGVDSTLKIQPAELGDSAVYLCASSPDSSYEQYFGPGTRLTVT.

The V and J genes are TRBV5-4 and TRBJ2-1; TRBD1 matches at 8 bases. CDR3 size: 16 residues. Looked up from germline, CDR1 is SGHNT and CDR2 is YYREEE (reference sequence). The junction had 11 bases not matched to a gene; V was cut back by 4 bases and J by 5 bases. For the CDR3, the DNA is TGTGCCAGCAGCGGGGCCGGACAGGGAATACACAATGAGCAGTTCTTC. Its translation is CASSGAGQGIHNEQFF.

The genes are TRBV5-6 and TRBJ2-3; D is possibly TRBD2 (6 bases). The CDR3 consists of 16 residues. The germline gives CDR1 SGHDT, CDR2 YYEEEE. The germline V and J ends were trimmed by 4 bases and 4 bases, with 19 bases remaining between them. CDR3 DNA sequence: TGTGCCAGCAGCCGTCAAACTAGCCTTCCGGCAGATACGCAGTATTTT. Translated: CASSRQTSLPADTQYF.

The rearrangement links TRBV5-1 to TRBJ1-2; TRBD1 agrees at 9 bases. The CDR3 runs 14 residues. The V and J ends lost 2 bases and 13 bases, in that order; junction bases with no gene match: 12. CDR1 SGHRS and CDR2 YFSETQ come from the germline V gene. The DNA for the CDR3 is TGCGCCAGCAGCTTTTCCGGGACAGGGCCATTTGGCACCTTC. As protein: CASSFSGTGPFGTF.

V is TRBV7-2 and J is TRBJ1-6; possible D gene TRBD1, 6 bases. CDR3 length equals 16 residues. Trimming cost V 3 bases and J 10 bases, with 19 bases left between them. Germline lookup yields CDR1 SGHTA and CDR2 FQGNSA. The CDR3 bases are TGTGCCAGCAGCTTGCGCGCCCTCACAGGGCCCTCACCCCTCCACTTT. Residues: CASSLRALTGPSPLHF.

The chain has TRBV5-8 and TRBJ2-7; TRBD1 aligns across 7 bases. The CDR3 length is 18 residues. The V gene's germline CDR1 is SGHTS and CDR2 YDEGEE. V shed 1 base, J shed 2 bases, and the junction held 15 bases outside the gene matches. The CDR3 region has the DNA TGTGCCAGCAGCTTGCGAGGGGGCGCATTTCTCTGGACCTACGAGCAGTACTTC. Encoded protein: CASSLRGGAFLWTYEQYF.

V gene TRBV2 combines with J gene TRBJ1-1; D is uncertain. Trimming left V 4 bases short and J 4 bases short, with 10 bases between. The CDR3 contains 13 residues. Germline V CDR1 and CDR2: SNHLY, FYNNEI. CDR3 region: CASSVHSGTEAFF. The CDR3 region has the DNA TGTGCCAGCAGTGTCCACTCGGGCACTGAAGCTTTCTTT.

J is TRBJ2-3 and V is TRBV7-3; D not resolved. Trimming left V 0 bases short and J 3 bases short, with 10 bases between. Germline CDR1 is SGHTA and CDR2 is FQGTGA. This CDR3 contains 15 residues. Here the CDR3 reads CASSLTGSRTDTQYF. In DNA form, the CDR3 reads TGTGCCAGCAGCTTAACCGGGTCGCGGACAGATACGCAGTATTTT.

The genes are TRBV6-5 and TRBJ2-3; 12 bases map to TRBD2. V shed 5 bases, J shed 6 bases, and the junction held 3 bases outside the gene matches. The CDR3 length is 14 residues. Germline-derived CDR1 and CDR2 are MNHEY and SVGAGI. The CDR3 DNA sequence: TGTGCCAGCAGTAGACTAGCGGGGGAGGATACGCAGTATTTT. Protein: CASSRLAGEDTQYF.

The chain employs TRBV7-2 and TRBJ1-3, with a tentative D call TRBD1 (5 bases). V shed 4 bases and J shed 2 bases, with 9 bases lying between them. Germline V gene lookup returns CDR1 SGHTA and CDR2 FQGNSA. The CDR3 loop spans 14 amino acids. This CDR3 reads CASSSRAAGNTIYF. The CDR3 DNA follows: TGTGCCAGCAGCTCCAGGGCGGCTGGAAACACCATATATTTT.

This chain connects TRBV5-1 to TRBJ1-4, with TRBD1 matching 7 bases. Trimming at V came to 1 base and at J to 13 bases, leaving 13 bases not matched to a gene. The germline V gene encodes CDR1 SGHRS and CDR2 YFSETQ. The CDR3 has 15 amino acids. The CDR3 DNA is TGCGCCAGCAGCTTGAGGCAGGGGGACCCCAGGGGACTGTTTTTT. It codes for CASSLRQGDPRGLFF.

This clone has only one observation. The V gene is TRBV6-5, the J gene TRBJ2-3; 8 bases are a match to TRBD1. The CDR3 consists of 15 residues. CDR1 is MNHEY, CDR2 SVGAGI, per germline. Trimming cost V 2 bases and J 1 base; bases outside gene matches: 2. The CDR3 loop reads CASSYRQGRTDTQYF. The CDR3 DNA sequence: TGTGCCAGCAGTTACCGACAGGGGCGCACAGATACGCAGTATTTT.

The V gene is TRBV5-1, the J gene TRBJ1-1; 11 bases align to TRBD1. This CDR3 is 18 amino acids long. CDR1 and CDR2 from the germline V gene are SGHRS and YFSETQ. The junction had 10 bases not matched to a gene; V was cut back by 3 bases and J by 0 bases. CDR3 sequence (DNA): TGCGCCAGCAGCTCCGGACTGGACAGGGGGCTCTTGAACACTGAAGCTTTCTTT. Its protein is CASSSGLDRGLLNTEAFF.

The V call is TRBV20-1, the J call TRBJ1-2; D might be TRBD1 (6 bases). The germline V and J ends were trimmed by 4 bases and 8 bases, with 11 bases remaining between them. The germline V gene has CDR1 DFQATT and CDR2 SNEGSKA (reference sequence). CDR3 length equals 11 residues. CDR3 residues: CSAIRGGGYTF. In DNA form, the CDR3 reads TGCAGTGCTATCAGGGGTGGCGGCTACACCTTC.

This clone is a singleton in its sample. The chain employs TRBV6-5 and TRBJ2-2; tentatively, D is TRBD2 (5 bases). The CDR3 runs to 15 residues. Germline V lookup: CDR1 MNHEY, CDR2 SVGAGI. The V gene lost 3 bases and the J gene lost 4 bases, with 12 bases spanning the gap. CDR3: CASSYSQAGTGELFF. CDR3 in DNA: TGTGCCAGCAGTTATTCTCAGGCGGGCACCGGGGAGCTGTTTTTT.